These 30 T cell receptor beta chains were all obtained from the same sample, sequenced in a study of blood T cell repertoires in COVID-19. Only in-frame clones appear in the TCRdb table, and some are missing; sequencing was by immunoSEQ multiplex PCR. The sample lists 300,000 to 450,000 clones, around 87% seen once, with about 2% in the top ten. Sequencing was performed on peripheral blood. Receptor source: a woman aged 55-70 years with COVID-19, enrolled during active disease.

This clone was detected a few times. This sequence joins TRBV10-1 and TRBJ1-2; D unclear. Germline V gene sequence: CDR1 WNHNN, CDR2 SYGVQD (reference sequence). V was shortened by 11 bases and J by 0 bases, with 19 bases between the two germline ends. The CDR3 runs 15 residues. In DNA form, the CDR3 reads TGCGCCCTCCCGGCGGCGGTCCCGCCTAACTATGGCTACACCTTC. This encodes CALPAAVPPNYGYTF.

V usage is TRBV9 and J usage is TRBJ2-3; 10 positions agree with TRBD2. Germline assignment: CDR1 SGDLS and CDR2 YYNGEE. The CDR3 runs to 16 residues. V shed 2 bases, J shed 0 bases, and the junction held 3 bases outside the gene matches. The CDR3 DNA reads as TGTGCCAGCAGCGTCGAGCGGGGGGGGAGCACAGATACGCAGTATTTT. Protein product: CASSVERGGSTDTQYF.

The V and J genes are TRBV6-1 and TRBJ1-1; D call uncertain. CDR1 and CDR2 (germline): MNHNS, SASEGT. Trimming cost V 2 bases and J 4 bases, with 14 bases left between them. The CDR3 has 15 residues. CDR3 protein: CASSESRGWSTEAFF. CDR3 coding DNA: TGTGCCAGCAGTGAATCCCGGGGATGGAGCACTGAAGCTTTCTTT.

The chain has TRBV19 and TRBJ2-7; D not certain. Germline V gene sequence: CDR1 LNHDA, CDR2 SQIVND (reference sequence). Trimming cost V 5 bases and J 0 bases, with 8 bases left between them. CDR3 length equals 13 residues. CDR3 region: CASSRQASYEQYF. The DNA of the CDR3 is TGTGCCAGTAGTCGCCAGGCCTCCTACGAGCAGTACTTC.

This clone was seen more than once but under ten times. The rearrangement uses TRBV7-9 and TRBJ1-4, with 8 positions matching TRBD1. Germline trimming cut 3 bases from V and 8 bases from J; bases unmatched to any gene: 5. This CDR3 has 14 residues. CDR1 and CDR2 from the germline V gene are SEHNR and FQNEAQ (reference sequence). The CDR3 DNA follows: TGTGCCAGCAGCTTGGGACAGGCCCTCGAAAAACTGTTTTTT. Amino acid sequence: CASSLGQALEKLFF.

The chain recombines TRBV9 with TRBJ1-2, with a tentative D call TRBD1 (5 bases). CDR3 size: 16 residues. Trimming removed 0 bases at V and 1 base at J, with 13 bases between. Germline CDR1 is SGDLS and CDR2 is YYNGEE. The CDR3 DNA sequence: TGTGCCAGCAGCGTAGATGGGGGGGTCTTTAACTATGGCTACACCTTC. Its translation is CASSVDGGVFNYGYTF.

This chain joins TRBV25-1 and TRBJ2-5; 10 bases are shared with TRBD1. The CDR3 has 15 amino acids. Germline-derived CDR1 and CDR2 are MGHDK and SYGVNS. The trim removed 2 bases at V and 3 bases at J, leaving 3 bases unmatched. This CDR3 reads CASSERDRGKETQYF. The DNA of the CDR3 is TGTGCCAGCAGTGAAAGGGACAGGGGTAAAGAGACCCAGTACTTC.

The chain links TRBV7-8 to TRBJ1-1, with D possibly being TRBD1 (5 bases). Deletions cut 1 base from V and 1 base from J, with 10 bases between. CDR3 size: 15 residues. Germline-derived CDR1 and CDR2 are SGHVS and FQNEAQ. The CDR3 sequence is CASSLVGGPNTEAFF. The CDR3 DNA follows: TGTGCCAGCAGCTTAGTGGGGGGACCGAACACTGAAGCTTTCTTT.

The rearrangement joins TRBV14 to TRBJ1-4; 7 bases are a match to TRBD1. The length of the CDR3 is 15 residues. The germline gives CDR1 SGHDN, CDR2 FVKESK. V dropped 4 bases and J dropped 4; count of bases not matched to a gene: 6. CDR3 sequence (DNA): TGTGCCAGCAGCCCGACAGGGAGACTTAATGAAAAACTGTTTTTT. This translates into CASSPTGRLNEKLFF. The variable domain in full, with the rest retrieved from reference TRBV14 and TRBJ1-4, is EAGVTQFPSHSVIEKGQTVTLRCDPISGHDNLYWYRRVMGKEIKFLLHFVKESKQDESGMPNNRFLAERTGGTYSTLKVQPAELEDSGVYFCASSPTGRLNEKLFFGSGTQLSVL.

This clone has only one observation. This chain joins TRBV4-1 and TRBJ1-3; 7 bases align to TRBD1. This CDR3 comprises 18 residues. V was pared by 0 bases and J by 1 base, with 9 bases of the junction left unmatched. Germline assignment: CDR1 MGHRA and CDR2 YSYEKL. The CDR3 coding sequence is TGCGCCAGCAGCCAAGATCGTTCGGGACAGACGTCTGGAAACACCATATATTTT. It encodes CASSQDRSGQTSGNTIYF.

The rearrangement links TRBV5-1 to TRBJ2-1; 7 bases are a match to TRBD1. The germline CDR1 and CDR2 sequences are SGHRS and YFSETQ. The CDR3 spans 16 residues. Unmatched junction bases numbered 15, after V lost 4 bases and J lost 8 bases. Written as DNA, the CDR3 is TGCGCCAGCAGCCCAACCGCCGGGACAGTCTTTCATGAGCAGTTCTTC. Residues: CASSPTAGTVFHEQFF.

The chain is built from TRBV30 and TRBJ2-2; D possibly corresponds to TRBD2 (6 bases). This CDR3 has 14 amino acids. Germline CDR1 reads GTSNPN; CDR2 reads SVGIG (reference sequence). Trimming pared 3 bases from V and 2 bases from J, leaving 10 bases between. For the CDR3, the DNA is TGTGCCTGGAGGACCGGGGGAAACACCGGGGAGCTGTTTTTT. It encodes CAWRTGGNTGELFF.

The rearrangement joins TRBV5-4 to TRBJ2-2; perhaps TRBD1 as D (5 bases). CDR3 length equals 15 residues. The V end lost 4 bases, the J end lost 1 base, and 11 bases lay between the germline ends. Germline V gene sequence: CDR1 SGHNT, CDR2 YYREEE (reference sequence). CDR3 protein: CASSLPTGNTGELFF. The DNA for the CDR3 is TGTGCCAGCAGCCTCCCCACAGGGAACACCGGGGAGCTGTTTTTT.

The gene calls are TRBV27 and TRBJ1-3; 7 bases match TRBD1. Germline CDR1 and CDR2: MNHEY and SMNVEV (reference sequence). With V trimmed by 10 bases and J by 7 bases, 16 bases remained unmatched. The length of the CDR3 is 15 residues. CDR3 DNA sequence: TGTGCCACTCAAGGGACAGCGGGCCTCTTGAACACCATATATTTT. Its protein product is CATQGTAGLLNTIYF.

CDR3 region: CATSRDETETLHYGYTF. As DNA, the CDR3 is TGTGCCACCAGCAGAGACGAGACAGAAACCTTACACTATGGCTACACCTTC. The rearrangement uses TRBV15 and TRBJ1-2; D may be TRBD1 (5 bases). V lost 0 bases, J lost 3 bases, and 17 bases lay in between. The germline CDR1 and CDR2 sequences are LNHNV and YYDKDF (reference sequence). The CDR3 extends over 17 amino acids.

The chain has TRBV23-1 and TRBJ2-7; D unclear. TRBV23-1 is an ORF, and what it does is uncertain. V lost 1 base and J lost 7, with 11 bases in between. The CDR3 covers 13 residues. The CDR3 loop is CASSQLGPSEQYF. For the CDR3, the DNA is TGCGCCAGCAGTCAATTGGGCCCCTCGGAGCAGTACTTC.

V usage is TRBV30 and J usage is TRBJ1-2; TRBD1 agrees at 7 bases. The trim removed 2 bases at V and 8 bases at J, leaving 8 bases unmatched. Germline CDR1 GTSNPN, CDR2 SVGIG (reference sequence). There are 13 residues in the CDR3. The CDR3 DNA follows: TGTGCCTGGAGTACTCAGGGGGGCTTCGGCTACACCTTC. Its translation is CAWSTQGGFGYTF.

The rearrangement links TRBV7-3 to TRBJ2-3; 8 bases are shared with TRBD2. Germline V gives CDR1 SGHTA, CDR2 FQGTGA. The V segment lost 1 base and the J segment 0 bases; nucleotides outside the gene matches: 9. The CDR3 runs to 18 residues. This CDR3 is CASSLMASGGPSTDTQYF. The CDR3 DNA reads TGTGCCAGCAGCTTAATGGCGAGCGGGGGCCCTAGCACAGATACGCAGTATTTT.

The chain combines TRBV6-1 with TRBJ1-5; no definite D call. CDR1 is MNHNS, CDR2 SASEGT, per germline. V lost 2 bases and J lost 0, with 14 bases in between. CDR3 size: 17 residues. CDR3 DNA: TGTGCCAGCAGTGAATGGGCCACCCGGGATAGCAATCAGCCCCAGCATTTT. This encodes CASSEWATRDSNQPQHF.

CDR3 in DNA: TGTGCCAGCAGTTCCCGACAGAATTCACCCCTCCACTTT. As protein: CASSSRQNSPLHF. V is TRBV28 and J is TRBJ1-6; a possible D gene is TRBD1 (5 bases). Germline CDR1 MDHEN, CDR2 SYDVKM. The CDR3 has 13 residues. V dropped 4 bases and J dropped 7 bases, with 8 bases sitting between them.

The CDR3: CASSLLAGDYEQYF. For the CDR3, the DNA is TGTGCCAGCAGCCTCCTAGCGGGGGATTACGAGCAGTACTTC. The rearrangement joins TRBV7-9 to TRBJ2-7; 10 bases align to TRBD2. Germline V gives CDR1 SEHNR, CDR2 FQNEAQ (reference sequence). This CDR3 spans 14 amino acids. J was trimmed by 4 bases and V by 5 bases; bases with no gene match: 5.

Notes on this clone: Distinct nucleotide sequences in the sample also encode this CDR3. The rearrangement uses TRBV7-3 and TRBJ2-2; 7 bases are shared with TRBD2. V trimming: 5 bases; J trimming: 6 bases; junction bases outside the gene matches: 3. The CDR3 runs to 13 residues. Germline V lookup: CDR1 SGHTA, CDR2 FQGTGA. The CDR3 reads CASSPRGAGELFF. The CDR3 DNA reads TGTGCCAGCAGCCCCCGGGGGGCCGGGGAGCTGTTTTTT.

The chain employs TRBV19 and TRBJ2-1; TRBD1 is a possible D gene (5 bases). The germline V and J ends were trimmed by 5 bases and 6 bases, with 17 bases remaining between them. The germline V gene has CDR1 LNHDA and CDR2 SQIVND (reference sequence). The CDR3 has 15 amino acids. CDR3: CASSPAGQWRNEQFF. In DNA, the CDR3 is TGTGCCAGTAGTCCTGCAGGGCAGTGGCGCAATGAGCAGTTCTTC. Filled out from reference TRBV19 and TRBJ2-1, the complete variable domain reads DGGITQSPKYLFRKEGQNVTLSCEQNLNHDAMYWYRQDPGQGLRLIYYSQIVNDFQKGDIAEGYSVSREKKESFPLTVTSAQKNPTAFYLCASSPAGQWRNEQFFGPGTRLTVL.

DNA for the CDR3: TGTGCCAGCAGCCAATCAGCGGGGGCAGGGGCCCAGTACTTC. Residues: CASSQSAGAGAQYF. The V and J genes are TRBV3-1 (or the pseudogene TRBV3-2) and TRBJ2-5; 8 positions agree with TRBD2. The CDR3 consists of 14 residues. Trimming cost V 2 bases and J 9 bases; bases outside gene matches: 8. Germline CDR1 and CDR2: LGHDT and YNNKEL (reference sequence).

The CDR3 is CATVPGQAGAEAFF. In DNA form, the CDR3 reads TGTGCCACCGTCCCGGGACAGGCTGGTGCTGAAGCTTTCTTT. J is TRBJ1-1 and V is TRBV15, with 8 bases lining up with TRBD1. CDR3 size: 14 residues. Germline CDR1 and CDR2: LNHNV and YYDKDF (reference sequence). V was clipped by 8 bases and J by 6 bases; unmatched bases: 11.

This chain joins TRBV30 and TRBJ1-2; TRBD1 is a possible D gene (5 bases). Trimming took 1 base from V and 8 from J, leaving 17 bases between them. This CDR3 has 14 residues. Germline lookup yields CDR1 GTSNPN and CDR2 SVGIG (reference sequence). CDR3 sequence (DNA): TGTGCCTGGAGTGACCCCCAGGGTCGATACGGCTACACCTTC. This translates into CAWSDPQGRYGYTF. Full variable domain (rest looked up from reference TRBV30 and TRBJ1-2): SQTIHQWPATLVQPVGSPLSLECTVEGTSNPNLYWYRQAAGRGLQLLFYSVGIGQISSEVPQNLSASRPQDRQFILSSKKLLLSDSGFYLCAWSDPQGRYGYTFGSGTRLTVV.

The rearrangement links TRBV2 to TRBJ2-1, with 11 bases aligning to TRBD2. J gave up 1 base and V 2 bases, and 1 base lay outside the gene matches. CDR3 length: 16 amino acids. CDR1 and CDR2 (germline): SNHLY, FYNNEI. The DNA of the CDR3 is TGTGCCAGCAGTGAACTAGCGGGGGGATCCTACAATGAGCAGTTCTTC. It specifies CASSELAGGSYNEQFF.

The table lists this clone with a few counts. The V call is TRBV10-2, the J call TRBJ1-3, with unresolved D. CDR3 length equals 15 residues. Per the germline V gene, CDR1 is WSHSY and CDR2 is SAAADI. The V gene lost 2 bases and the J gene lost 1 base, with 9 bases spanning the gap. The CDR3 DNA reads as TGCGCCAGCAGTGAGGGGCAGCATTCTGGAAACACCATATATTTT. As protein: CASSEGQHSGNTIYF.

The chain combines TRBV3-1 (or the pseudogene TRBV3-2) with TRBJ1-1, with no clear D. Trimming left V 1 base short and J 5 bases short, with 17 bases between. Germline V gene data show CDR1 as LGHDT and CDR2 as YNNKEL (reference sequence). The CDR3 totals 16 residues. The CDR3, as DNA: TGTGCCAGCAGCCAAGGATTCGGGAGTTGGTGGACTGAAGCTTTCTTT. It translates to CASSQGFGSWWTEAFF.

The V gene is TRBV3-1 (or the pseudogene TRBV3-2), the J gene TRBJ1-2; maybe TRBD1 (6 bases). Trimming stripped 2 bases from V and 7 bases from J, with 8 bases between. Germline CDR1 is LGHDT and CDR2 is YNNKEL (reference sequence). The CDR3 contains 12 residues. This CDR3 is CASSQTGFGYTF. The CDR3 DNA follows: TGTGCCAGCAGCCAAACAGGGTTTGGCTACACCTTC.